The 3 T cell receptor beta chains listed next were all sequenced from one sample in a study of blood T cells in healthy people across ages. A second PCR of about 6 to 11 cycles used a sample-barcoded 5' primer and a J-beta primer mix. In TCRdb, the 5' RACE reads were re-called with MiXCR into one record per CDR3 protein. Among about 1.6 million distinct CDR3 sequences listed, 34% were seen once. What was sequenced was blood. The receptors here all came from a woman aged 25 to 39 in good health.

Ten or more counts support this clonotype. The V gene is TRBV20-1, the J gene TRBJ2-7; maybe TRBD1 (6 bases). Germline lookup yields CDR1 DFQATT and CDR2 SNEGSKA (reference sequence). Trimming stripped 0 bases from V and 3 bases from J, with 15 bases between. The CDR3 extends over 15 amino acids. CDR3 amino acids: CSARDQTGDDYEQYF. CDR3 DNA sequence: TGCAGTGCTAGAGATCAGACAGGAGATGACTACGAGCAGTACTTC.

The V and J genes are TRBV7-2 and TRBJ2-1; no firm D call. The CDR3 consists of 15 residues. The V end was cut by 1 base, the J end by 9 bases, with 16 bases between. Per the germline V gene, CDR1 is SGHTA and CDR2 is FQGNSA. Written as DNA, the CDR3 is TGTGCCAGCAGCTTAGAAGCTTCGGCCTTAGGTGAGCAGTTCTTC. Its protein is CASSLEASALGEQFF. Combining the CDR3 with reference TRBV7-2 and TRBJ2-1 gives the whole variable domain GAGVSQSPSNKVTEKGKDVELRCDPISGHTALYWYRQSLGQGLEFLIYFQGNSAPDKSGLPSDRFSAERTGGSVSTLTIQRTQQEDSAVYLCASSLEASALGEQFFGPGTRLTVL.

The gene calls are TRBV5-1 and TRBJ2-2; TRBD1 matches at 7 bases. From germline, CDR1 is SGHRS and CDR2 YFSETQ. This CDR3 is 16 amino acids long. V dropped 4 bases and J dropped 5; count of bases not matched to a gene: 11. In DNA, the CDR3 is TGCGCCAGCAGCCCCAGGACAGGACAAAATACCGGGGAGCTGTTTTTT. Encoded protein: CASSPRTGQNTGELFF.